This TCR beta chain was captured by sequencing in a study of T cell responses to AZD1222 COVID-19 vaccine. Findings of the study overall: Repertoire sampling was restricted to post-peak T cell response timepoints.

This clone was seen once. The antigen remains unidentified. Libraries were prepared by immunoSEQ multiplex PCR; TCRdb keeps only in-frame clonotypes and omits some of them. This sample carries about 180,000 clones, 94% of them seen once, and the ten largest clones take 1.5% to 2%. The sequence was obtained from an adult who received the AZD1222 COVID-19 vaccine. Source: peripheral blood, taken 28 days after the second AZD1222 dose.

The CDR3 spells CASSSLGGTGELFF. CDR3 coding DNA: TGTGCCAGCAGTTCATTGGGTGGGACCGGGGAGCTGTTTTTT. V usage is TRBV27 and J usage is TRBJ2-2; D remains unclear. The CDR3 totals 14 residues. Germline CDR1 and CDR2: MNHEY and SMNVEV (reference sequence). V dropped 4 bases and J dropped 5 bases, with 11 bases sitting between them.